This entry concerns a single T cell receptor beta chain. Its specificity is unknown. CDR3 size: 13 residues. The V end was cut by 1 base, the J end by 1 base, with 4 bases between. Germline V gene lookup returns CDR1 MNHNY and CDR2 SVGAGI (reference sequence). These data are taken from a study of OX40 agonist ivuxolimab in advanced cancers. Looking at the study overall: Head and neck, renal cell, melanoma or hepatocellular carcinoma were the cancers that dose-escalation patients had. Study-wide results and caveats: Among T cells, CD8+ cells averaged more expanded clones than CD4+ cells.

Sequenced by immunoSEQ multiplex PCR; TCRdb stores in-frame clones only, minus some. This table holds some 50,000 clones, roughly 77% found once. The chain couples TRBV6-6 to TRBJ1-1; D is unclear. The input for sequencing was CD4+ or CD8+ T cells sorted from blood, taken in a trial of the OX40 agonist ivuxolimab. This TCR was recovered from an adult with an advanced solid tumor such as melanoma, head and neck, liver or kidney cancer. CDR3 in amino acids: CASSYLGNTEAFF. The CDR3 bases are TGTGCCAGCAGTTACTTGGGGAACACTGAAGCTTTCTTT.